This TCR beta chain was obtained from a study of T cells in Graves' hyperthyroidism and ophthalmopathy. Findings and caveats of the study: Stable hyperthyroidism and ophthalmopathy were separated using 13 V-J signatures. Ophthalmopathy, as predicted by the model, came a median approximately 5.9 months after the prediction. Blood shared most expanded thyroid clonotypes above 0.001.

Germline CDR1 is SEHNR and CDR2 is FQNEAQ (reference sequence). The V and J ends lost 5 bases and 8 bases, in that order; junction bases with no gene match: 10. The CDR3 runs 15 residues. This clonotype was found a few times. Its antigen is undetermined. Exclusion of a patient resulted from uncontrolled infection, other autoimmune disease, pregnancy or lactation. Researchers amplified the TCR beta CDR3 regions from RNA transcripts. Using the HTBI primer set, a first-round RT-PCR was run on the TCR CDR3. Each CDR3 protein gets one entry after TCRdb re-called the multiplex PCR reads with MiXCR. The repertoire holds over 650,000 distinct CDR3 sequences, with nearly 45% as singletons.

This clonotype originated in an adult man with Graves' disease, either hyperthyroidism or ophthalmopathy (not recorded which). Specimen: peripheral blood or thyroid tissue (not recorded which). The chain is built from TRBV7-9 and TRBJ1-4, with 8 bases that match TRBD1. The CDR3 DNA is TGTGCCAGCAGCCCTCGACAGGGGTCGTGGGAAAAACTGTTTTTT. This encodes CASSPRQGSWEKLFF.